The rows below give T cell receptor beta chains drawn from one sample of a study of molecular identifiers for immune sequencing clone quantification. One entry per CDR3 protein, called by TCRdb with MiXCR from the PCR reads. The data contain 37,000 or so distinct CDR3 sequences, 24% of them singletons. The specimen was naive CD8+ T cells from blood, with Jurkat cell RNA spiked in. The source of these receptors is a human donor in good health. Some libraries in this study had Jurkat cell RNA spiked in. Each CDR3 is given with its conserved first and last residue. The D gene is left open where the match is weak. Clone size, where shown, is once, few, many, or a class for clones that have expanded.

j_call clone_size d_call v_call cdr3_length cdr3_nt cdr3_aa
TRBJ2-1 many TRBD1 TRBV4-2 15 TGTGCCAGCAGCCTCCACCAGGGGGACAGGAATGAGCAGTTCTTC CASSLHQGDRNEQFF
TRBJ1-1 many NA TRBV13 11 TGTGCCAGCCAGGAGAACACTGAAGCTTTCTTT CASQENTEAFF
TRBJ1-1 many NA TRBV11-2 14 TGTGCCAGCAGCTTCAGGGGCGCGGGTACTGAAGCTTTCTTT CASSFRGAGTEAFF
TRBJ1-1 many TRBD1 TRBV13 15 TGTGCCAGCAGCGAAGAGACAGGGGTGGTCACTGAAGCTTTCTTT CASSEETGVVTEAFF
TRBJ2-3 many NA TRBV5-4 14 TGTGCCAGCAGCTTGGATCTGGGCACAGATACGCAGTATTTT CASSLDLGTDTQYF
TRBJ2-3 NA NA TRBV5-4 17 TGTGCCAGCAGCTTAGGGCATCCGGCGTCGTCCAGGCAGACGCAGTATTTT CASSLGHPASSRQTQYF
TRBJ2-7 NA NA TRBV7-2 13 TGTGCCAGCAGCTTAGCGTCTCGCAACGAGCAGTACTTC CASSLASRNEQYF
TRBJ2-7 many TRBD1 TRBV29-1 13 TGCAGCGTTGAGGGGCAGGGGGCCTACGAGCAGTACTTC CSVEGQGAYEQYF
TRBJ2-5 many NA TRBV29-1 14 TGCAGCGCCAGCTCCCCCGGGACACAAGAGACCCAGTACTTC CSASSPGTQETQYF
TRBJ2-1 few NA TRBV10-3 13 TGTGCCATCAGTGACCCTCTGGACAATGAGCAGTTCTTC CAISDPLDNEQFF
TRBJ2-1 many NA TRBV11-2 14 TGTGCCGTAGCCTTGGCGGGAACCTACAATGAGCAGTTCTTC CAVALAGTYNEQFF
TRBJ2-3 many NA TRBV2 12 TGTGCCAGCATAGGAGAGGGCGCTACGCAGTATTTT CASIGEGATQYF
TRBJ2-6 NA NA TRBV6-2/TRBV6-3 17 TGTGCCAGCAGCTTTAAAGAGGTTTGGGCTGGGGCCAACGCCCTGACTTTC CASSFKEVWAGANALTF
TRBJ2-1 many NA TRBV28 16 TGTGCCAGCAGTCAGTCCCAGTTCTCCGGGAGCAATGAGCAGTTCTTC CASSQSQFSGSNEQFF
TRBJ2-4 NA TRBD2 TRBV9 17 TGTGCCAGCAGCGTGATGGGACTAGCGGGGGGCAAAAACATTCAGTACTTC CASSVMGLAGGKNIQYF
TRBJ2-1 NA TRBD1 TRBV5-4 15 TGTGCCAGCAGCGAAGGACAGGGTGAATACAATGAGCAGTTCTTC CASSEGQGEYNEQFF
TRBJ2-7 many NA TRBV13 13 TGTGCCAGCAGCCTAACTACAGGGTACGAGCAGTACTTC CASSLTTGYEQYF
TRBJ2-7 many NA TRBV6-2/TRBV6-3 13 TGTGCCATCGACGCCGCGACGGACTACGAGCAGTACTTC CAIDAATDYEQYF
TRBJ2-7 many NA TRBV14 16 TGTGCCAGCAGCCACGCCAGGGTAACGGTCCCCTACGAGCAGTACTTC CASSHARVTVPYEQYF
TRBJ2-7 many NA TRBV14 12 TGTGCCAGCAGCCTAAGCTCCTACGAGCAGTACTTC CASSLSSYEQYF
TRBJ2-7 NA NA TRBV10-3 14 TGTGCCATCCTTGGGGGTGAAGGGGGATACGAGCAGTACTTC CAILGGEGGYEQYF
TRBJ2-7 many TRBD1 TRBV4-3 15 TGCGCCAGCAGCCAAGATAGGACAGGGGGCTACGAGCAGTACTTC CASSQDRTGGYEQYF
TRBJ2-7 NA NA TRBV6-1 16 TGTGCCAGCAGTGAAGCAAGGGTACCTCCCTTCTACGAGCAGTACTTC CASSEARVPPFYEQYF
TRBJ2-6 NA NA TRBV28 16 TGTGCCAGCAATAGCAGGCCAATCTCTGGGGCCAACGTCCTGACTTTC CASNSRPISGANVLTF
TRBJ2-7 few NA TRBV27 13 TGTGCCAGCAGTAAGACAGGTCTCTACGAGCAGTACTTC CASSKTGLYEQYF
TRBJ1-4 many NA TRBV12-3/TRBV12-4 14 TGTGCCAGCTCCCTCGCAATGGTGGGTGAAAAACTGTTTTTT CASSLAMVGEKLFF
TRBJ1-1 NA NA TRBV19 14 TGTGCCAGTAGTACCGTGACAGAGGGCCCTGAAGCTTTCTTT CASSTVTEGPEAFF
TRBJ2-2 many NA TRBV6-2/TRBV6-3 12 TGTGCCACCGAACTAGAGCTAGGGGAGCTGTTTTTT CATELELGELFF
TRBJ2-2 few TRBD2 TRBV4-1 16 TGCGCCAGCAGCCATATAGGCGGGGGAAGCACCGGGGAGCTGTTTTTT CASSHIGGGSTGELFF
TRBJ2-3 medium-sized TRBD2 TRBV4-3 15 TGCGCCAGCAGCCTGGCGGGAGATTTCGCAGATACGCAGTATTTT CASSLAGDFADTQYF
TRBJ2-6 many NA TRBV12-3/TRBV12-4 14 TGTGCCAGCAGTTTAGGCTCTGGGGCCAACGTCCTGACTTTC CASSLGSGANVLTF
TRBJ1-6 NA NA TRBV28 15 TGTGCCAGCAGTTCCTCACTGGGGGCCGGGTCACCCCTCCACTTT CASSSSLGAGSPLHF
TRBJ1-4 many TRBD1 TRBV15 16 TGTGCCACCAGCGGAAGGACAGGGGGCATTAATGAAAAACTGTTTTTT CATSGRTGGINEKLFF
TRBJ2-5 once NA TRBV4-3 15 TGCGCCAGCAGCCCCGAAGGGAGGAGTAGGGAGACCCAGTACTTC CASSPEGRSRETQYF
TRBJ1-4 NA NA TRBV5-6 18 TGTGCCAGCAGCTTAGGCTTGGGGGGACCATCAACTAATGAAAAACTGTTTTTT CASSLGLGGPSTNEKLFF
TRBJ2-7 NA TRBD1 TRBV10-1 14 TGCGCCAGCAGTGGACAGGGGCTTTTTGGCGAGCAGTACTTC CASSGQGLFGEQYF
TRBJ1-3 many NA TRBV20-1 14 TGCAGTGCACCGACATTTGGGTCTGGAAACACCATATATTTT CSAPTFGSGNTIYF
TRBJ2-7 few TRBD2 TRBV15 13 TGTGCCACCAGCAGAGATCTAGCGGGAGTGCAGTACTTC CATSRDLAGVQYF
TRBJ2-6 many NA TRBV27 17 TGTGCCAGCAGCCTAACTGGAGGCACCCAGGGGGCCAACGTCCTGACTTTC CASSLTGGTQGANVLTF
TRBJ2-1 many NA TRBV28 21 TGTGCCAGCAAAACTATAGCCGTGGGACCGAACCCTAAGTTGCTCTACAATGAGCAGTTCTTC CASKTIAVGPNPKLLYNEQFF
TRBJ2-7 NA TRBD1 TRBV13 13 TGTGCCAGCAGCGCGGGCCAGGGGGACGAGCAGTACTTC CASSAGQGDEQYF
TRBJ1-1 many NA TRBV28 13 TGTGCCAGCAGTTTTGGTCGCCTCACTGAAGCTTTCTTT CASSFGRLTEAFF
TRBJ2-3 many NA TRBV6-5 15 TGTGCCAGCAGCATCGCAGGGAGGAGCACAGATACGCAGTATTTT CASSIAGRSTDTQYF
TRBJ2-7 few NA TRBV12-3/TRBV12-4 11 TGTGCCAGCAGTCCCGCCGGTGAGCAGTACTTC CASSPAGEQYF
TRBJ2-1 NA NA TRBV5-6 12 TGTGCCAGCAGCTTGGAACACAATGAGCAGTTCTTC CASSLEHNEQFF
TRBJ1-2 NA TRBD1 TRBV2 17 TGTGCCAGCAGTGAAACGGTCCGGGACAGTAAACCCTATGGCTACACCTTC CASSETVRDSKPYGYTF
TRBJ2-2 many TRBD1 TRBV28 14 TGTGCCAGCCTCCTACAGGGGGACACCGGGGAGCTGTTTTTT CASLLQGDTGELFF
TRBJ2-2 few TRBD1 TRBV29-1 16 TGCAGCGTTGAAGGGGTAGGACAGGGAAACACCGGGGAGCTGTTTTTT CSVEGVGQGNTGELFF
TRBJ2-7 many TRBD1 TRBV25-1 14 TGTGCCAGCAGCGACCCGGGACAGGCCTACGAGCAGTACTTC CASSDPGQAYEQYF
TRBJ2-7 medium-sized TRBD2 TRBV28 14 TGTGCCAGCAGTCCCCCGGCCCTAGCGGGCGAGCAGTACTTC CASSPPALAGEQYF
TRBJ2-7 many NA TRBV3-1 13 TGTGCCAGCAGCCTGGTTGGGGCCTACGAGCAGTACTTC CASSLVGAYEQYF
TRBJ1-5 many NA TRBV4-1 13 TGCGCCAGCAGCCAAGCGATCGCGGGGCCCCAGCATTTT CASSQAIAGPQHF
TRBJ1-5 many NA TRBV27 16 TGTGCCAGCAGTTTATTGGGCGTAATCGGCAATCAGCCCCAGCATTTT CASSLLGVIGNQPQHF
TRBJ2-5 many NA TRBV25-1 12 TGTGCCAGCACCCAGGGGATTGAGACCCAGTACTTC CASTQGIETQYF
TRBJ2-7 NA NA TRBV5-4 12 TGTGCCAGCAGCTTGACTCCCCAGGGGCGGTGCTTC CASSLTPQGRCF
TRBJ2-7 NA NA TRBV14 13 TGTGCCAGCAGCCAAGACCCCCGGGGAGGGCAGTACTTC CASSQDPRGGQYF
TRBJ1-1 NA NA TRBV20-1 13 TGCAGTGCTAGAGATCAGGGCTACACTGAAGCTTTCTTT CSARDQGYTEAFF